Listed below are T cell receptor beta chains from one sample, sequenced in a study of Ad26.COV2.S vaccination and SARS-CoV-2 variants. Generated by immunoSEQ multiplex PCR, the TCRdb table keeps only in-frame clones and is missing some. The sample lists about 400,000 clones, about 91% occurring once. The sequencing used peripheral blood, collected in a trial of Ad26.COV2.S vaccine versus placebo. Every receptor here comes from a person aged 18-60 years who received the Ad26.COV2.S COVID-19 vaccine or a placebo. Both conserved end residues are part of each CDR3. Each record gives: clone size, D gene, J gene, V gene, CDR3 DNA, CDR3 protein. A D gene is named only where the DNA matches it firmly. Size values are once, few and many counts, or a class for expanded clones, and some rows have none.

NA | TRBD2 | TRBJ2-3 | TRBV28 | TGTGCCAGCAGCCCTAGGACTAGCGGACACACAGATACGCAGTATTTT | CASSPRTSGHTDTQYF
NA | NA | TRBJ2-7 | TRBV5-5 | TGTGCCAGCAGCTTTCAGTGGAACTACGAGCAGTACTTC | CASSFQWNYEQYF
NA | NA | TRBJ2-7 | TRBV25-1 | TGTGCCTTTCGCGAGGCCCCGGGGCAGTACTTC | CAFREAPGQYF
NA | NA | TRBJ1-1 | TRBV7-9 | TGTGCCAGCAGCTTAACAATGAACACTGAAGCTTTCTTT | CASSLTMNTEAFF
NA | TRBD2 | TRBJ2-1 | TRBV5-4 | TGTGCCAGCAGCTTAAGCGGGAGCACCTACAATGAGCAGTTCTTC | CASSLSGSTYNEQFF
few | NA | TRBJ1-2 | TRBV12-3/TRBV12-4 | TGTGCCACCGGAGAGGGAGCCTGGGGAGGCTACACCTTC | CATGEGAWGGYTF
NA | NA | TRBJ2-4 | TRBV24-1 | TGTGCCACCAGTGATTACAGAAACATTCAGTACTTC | CATSDYRNIQYF
NA | NA | TRBJ2-3 | TRBV11-2 | TGTGCCAGCAGCTTAGTGATTCGGCCAGATACGCAGTATTTT | CASSLVIRPDTQYF
NA | NA | TRBJ1-3 | TRBV4-3 | TGCGCCAGCAGCCAAGGTGGGGGTGGAAACACCATATATTTT | CASSQGGGGNTIYF
NA | NA | TRBJ2-2 | TRBV27 | TGTGCCAGCAGTCGAGATAACACCGGGGAGCTGTTTTTT | CASSRDNTGELFF
few | TRBD1 | TRBJ2-3 | TRBV19 | TGTGCCAGCGGGGGACAGGGAGAGACAGATACGCAGTATTTT | CASGGQGETDTQYF
NA | TRBD2 | TRBJ2-1 | TRBV5-4 | TGTGCCAGCAGCCCCGGGACTATATACAATGAGCAGTTCTTC | CASSPGTIYNEQFF
NA | TRBD1 | TRBJ2-6 | TRBV5-1 | TGCGCCAGCAGCTTGTCGGGACAGGGTTCTGGGGCCAACGTCCTGACTTTC | CASSLSGQGSGANVLTF
NA | NA | TRBJ2-5 | TRBV18 | TGTGCCAGCTCACCCCAGGGAGAGGAGACCCAGTACTTC | CASSPQGEETQYF
NA | NA | TRBJ1-1 | TRBV12-3/TRBV12-4 | TGTGCCAGCAGTTCCCGGGACTATGAAGCTTTCTTT | CASSSRDYEAFF
NA | TRBD2 | TRBJ2-3 | TRBV5-1 | TGCGCCAGCAGCAAATTCGGACTAGCGGGAACGAGCACAGATACGCAGTATTTT | CASSKFGLAGTSTDTQYF
NA | TRBD2 | TRBJ2-5 | TRBV25-1 | TGTGCCAGCAGTGAAGGCGCGGGAGAAGAGACCCAGTACTTC | CASSEGAGEETQYF
NA | NA | TRBJ2-5 | TRBV19 | TGTGCCAGTAGTAGCTACGCTAGCCCGGCTGGGGAGACCCAGTACTTC | CASSSYASPAGETQYF
once | NA | TRBJ1-2 | TRBV28 | TGTGCCAGCAGTTTAGGTTCGAACTATGGCTACACCTTC | CASSLGSNYGYTF
NA | NA | TRBJ2-5 | TRBV7-3 | TGTGCCAGCAGCGGAGGGGTCAGAGAGACCCAGTACTTC | CASSGGVRETQYF
once | TRBD1 | TRBJ1-2 | TRBV6-5 | TGTGCCAGCGCTAGTCAGGGGGCTCACTATGGCTACACCTTC | CASASQGAHYGYTF
few | NA | TRBJ2-2 | TRBV28 | TGTGCCAGCAGACACGGGGAGCTGTTTTTT | CASRHGELFF
NA | NA | TRBJ2-1 | TRBV4-1 | TGCGCCAGCAGCCAAGGTCGGGGTAGGGGCACATACAATGAGCAGTTCTTC | CASSQGRGRGTYNEQFF
NA | TRBD1 | TRBJ1-5 | TRBV28 | TGTGCCAGCAGAACAGGGGGCAATCAGCCCCAGCATTTT | CASRTGGNQPQHF
NA | NA | TRBJ2-3 | TRBV2 | TGTGCCAGCGGACGAGGACTTTCCACAGATACGCAGTATTTT | CASGRGLSTDTQYF
NA | NA | TRBJ2-7 | TRBV11-2 | TGTGCCAGCAGCTTAGGCCAGAGCAACACCTACGAGCAGTACTTC | CASSLGQSNTYEQYF
once | TRBD1 | TRBJ1-2 | TRBV9 | TGTGCCAGCAGCGTAGACGGGACAGGGGGCTTGGGTGGCTACACCTTC | CASSVDGTGGLGGYTF
NA | NA | TRBJ1-2 | TRBV4-1 | TGCGCCAGCAGCCAAGATTCCAGGGACGGCTATGGCCACACCTTC | CASSQDSRDGYGHTF
NA | NA | TRBJ2-2 | TRBV7-9 | TGTGCCAGCAGCTTAGCGCAAGGATCCGGGGCGGACACCGGGGAGCTGTTTTTT | CASSLAQGSGADTGELFF
once | NA | TRBJ1-2 | TRBV5-6 | TGTGCCAGCAGCCTGTGGATGAAAGATGGCTACACCTTC | CASSLWMKDGYTF
once | NA | TRBJ2-7 | TRBV19 | TGTGCCAGCGAGGGGCGTTTAGGAGACGAGCAGTACTTC | CASEGRLGDEQYF
NA | NA | TRBJ1-5 | TRBV21-1 | TGTGCCGCGAGGGAGCCCCAGCATTTT | CAAREPQHF
NA | TRBD2 | TRBJ2-1 | TRBV19 | TGTGCCAGTAGTGAGGCTAGCGGTAACTACAATGAGCAGTTCTTC | CASSEASGNYNEQFF
NA | TRBD1 | TRBJ2-7 | TRBV7-2 | TGTGCCAGCAGCCTATGGGGACAGGGGGTTCACGAGCAGTACTTC | CASSLWGQGVHEQYF
NA | TRBD2 | TRBJ2-1 | TRBV4-2 | TGTGCCAGCAGCCAAACACCCTCTAGCGGGGGATACAATGAGCAGTTCTTC | CASSQTPSSGGYNEQFF
NA | TRBD2 | TRBJ2-7 | TRBV19 | TGTGCCACGACTAGCGTGTCCTACGAGCAGTACTTC | CATTSVSYEQYF
NA | NA | TRBJ1-1 | TRBV15 | TGTGCCACCAGCAGACAGAACACTGAAGCTTTCTTT | CATSRQNTEAFF
NA | TRBD1 | TRBJ2-7 | TRBV5-1 | TGCGCCAGCAGCGGGACAGCCTCCTACGAGCAGTACTTC | CASSGTASYEQYF
NA | NA | TRBJ1-1 | TRBV13 | TGTGCCAGCAGTTCAGACCGGGGCCAAATGAACACTGAAGCTTTCTTT | CASSSDRGQMNTEAFF
NA | NA | TRBJ1-5 | TRBV18 | TGTGCCAGCTCACCAGTGGCAGGGCCTATTCAGCCCCAGCATTTT | CASSPVAGPIQPQHF
NA | NA | TRBJ2-2 | TRBV28 | TGTGCCAGCAGTCCCCGGACGGGGAACACCGGGGAGCTGTTTTTT | CASSPRTGNTGELFF
NA | TRBD1 | TRBJ2-7 | TRBV28 | TGTGCCAGCAGTTTATCCAGACAGGGGCGACAGGGGGAGCAGTACTTC | CASSLSRQGRQGEQYF
NA | NA | TRBJ2-2 | TRBV3-1/TRBV3-2 | TGTGCCAGCAGCCAAGAGCCCTCCCCCCTCACCGGGGAGCTGTTTTTT | CASSQEPSPLTGELFF
NA | NA | TRBJ2-6 | TRBV4-2 | TGTGCCAGCAGCCAAGATAGCCCCACTAGCTCTGGGGCCAACGTCCTGACTTTC | CASSQDSPTSSGANVLTF
NA | NA | TRBJ1-3 | TRBV19 | TGTGCCAGTAGTATAGTTCAGGCTCCGAAGACTGGAAACACCATATATTTT | CASSIVQAPKTGNTIYF
NA | TRBD2 | TRBJ2-7 | TRBV5-1 | TGCGCCAGCAGCTCCTGGACTAGCGGGGGCTCCTACGAGCAGTACTTC | CASSSWTSGGSYEQYF
once | NA | TRBJ1-2 | TRBV5-6 | TGTGCCAGCGGAGGGCAGGGGCGCAACTATGGCTACACCTTC | CASGGQGRNYGYTF
NA | NA | TRBJ1-2 | TRBV3-1/TRBV3-2 | TGTGCCAGCAGCCAAGGTGGCCATGGCTACACCTTC | CASSQGGHGYTF